Presented here are 22 T cell receptor beta chains from one specimen sequenced in a study of blood T cell repertoires in COVID-19. TCRdb keeps only in-frame clones here, not all; method: immunoSEQ multiplex PCR. The profile shows more than 250,000 clones, roughly 80% of them singletons. The sample consisted of peripheral blood. These receptors were obtained from a man in his sixties who had recovered from COVID-19.

The CDR3 is CASAGTGESAGELFF. CDR3 nucleotides: TGCGCCAGCGCGGGGACAGGGGAGTCGGCCGGGGAGCTGTTTTTT. The chain couples TRBV5-1 to TRBJ2-2, with 10 bases that match TRBD1. Germline V lookup: CDR1 SGHRS, CDR2 YFSETQ. The CDR3 contains 15 residues. The V segment lost 7 bases and the J segment 6 bases; nucleotides outside the gene matches: 9.

The chain combines TRBV6-5 with TRBJ2-7, with 13 bases identical to TRBD2. Germline V gene data show CDR1 as MNHEY and CDR2 as SVGAGI. Germline trimming cut 6 bases from V and 2 bases from J; bases unmatched to any gene: 4. CDR3 length: 15 residues. CDR3 amino acids: CASRAGTSGAYEQYF. CDR3 sequence (DNA): TGTGCCAGCAGAGCCGGGACTAGCGGGGCCTACGAGCAGTACTTC.

As concerns this clone: In the same sample, other DNA sequences code for this CDR3. This chain uses TRBV5-1 with TRBJ2-3; TRBD1 might be the D (5 bases). Germline V gene lookup returns CDR1 SGHRS and CDR2 YFSETQ. V lost 2 bases, J lost 2 bases, and 12 bases lay in between. The CDR3 is 15 amino acids. This CDR3 reads CASSLGDRDTDTQYF. The CDR3 coding sequence is TGCGCCAGCAGCTTAGGAGACAGAGACACAGATACGCAGTATTTT.

This chain joins TRBV28 and TRBJ1-3; D may be TRBD1 (6 bases). Germline assignment: CDR1 MDHEN and CDR2 SYDVKM. This CDR3 is built from 15 residues. The V end was cut by 6 bases, the J end by 0 bases, with 12 bases between. The CDR3 loop is CASRLGAYSGNTIYF. CDR3 sequence (DNA): TGTGCCAGCAGGCTGGGGGCTTACTCTGGAAACACCATATATTTT.

The chain couples TRBV6-5 to TRBJ2-1; D gene ambiguous. The CDR3 runs to 16 residues. In germline, CDR1 is MNHEY, CDR2 SVGAGI. Trimming shortened V by 0 bases and J by 6 bases, and 15 bases separated the two germline ends. The CDR3 region is CASSYSRQLPINEQFF. The CDR3 DNA sequence: TGTGCCAGCAGTTACTCGAGGCAGCTCCCAATCAATGAGCAGTTCTTC.

The J gene is TRBJ2-1, the V gene TRBV15, with a tentative D call TRBD2 (7 bases). CDR3 length: 13 residues. Germline V lookup: CDR1 LNHNV, CDR2 YYDKDF (reference sequence). Trimming pared 2 bases from V and 13 bases from J, leaving 15 bases between. This chain's CDR3 is CATSRPSGGPQFF. The CDR3 DNA is TGTGCCACCAGCAGACCTTCCGGGGGGCCTCAGTTCTTC.

This chain links TRBV2 with TRBJ1-6; tentatively, D is TRBD1 (5 bases). The CDR3 extends over 12 amino acids. V was clipped by 6 bases and J by 8 bases, with 8 bases between them. Germline values: CDR1 SNHLY, CDR2 FYNNEI. CDR3 protein: CASRDSHSPLHF. The CDR3 DNA reads TGTGCCAGCAGAGACAGTCATTCACCCCTCCACTTT.

The chain links TRBV5-4 to TRBJ2-2; a weak D match, TRBD1 (6 bases). Per germline, CDR1 SGHNT and CDR2 YYREEE (reference sequence). Trimming cost V 5 bases and J 0 bases, with 11 bases left between them. CDR3 size: 15 residues. CDR3 in amino acids: CASSGQTTNTGELFF. DNA of the CDR3: TGTGCCAGCAGTGGACAGACTACGAACACCGGGGAGCTGTTTTTT.

This chain connects TRBV2 to TRBJ1-2, with D uncertain. This CDR3 is built from 13 residues. The V gene lost 6 bases and the J gene lost 7 bases, with 15 bases spanning the gap. The germline V gene has CDR1 SNHLY and CDR2 FYNNEI. The CDR3, as DNA: TGTGCCAGCAGCGACGGGAGGGTCGGTGGCTACACCTTC. Translated: CASSDGRVGGYTF.

The V and J genes are TRBV6-1 and TRBJ1-3; 8 bases map to TRBD1. Per germline, CDR1 MNHNS and CDR2 SASEGT. V trimming: 3 bases; J trimming: 9 bases; junction bases outside the gene matches: 7. The length of the CDR3 is 14 residues. CDR3 region: CASSEGQVRGTIYF. The CDR3 DNA follows: TGTGCCAGCAGTGAGGGACAGGTTAGGGGCACCATATATTTT.

The gene calls are TRBV10-3 and TRBJ2-7, with D possibly TRBD1 on 5 matching bases. The CDR3 is 14 amino acids. Trimming removed 3 bases at V and 2 bases at J, with 11 bases between. Germline loops: CDR1 ENHRY, CDR2 SYGVKD. DNA for the CDR3: TGTGCCATCAGTGACGGCAGGGTGGCCTACGAGCAGTACTTC. Translating gives CAISDGRVAYEQYF.

The CDR3 sequence: CASSQDSGRYGEQYF. The CDR3, as DNA: TGCGCCAGCAGCCAAGATTCCGGGAGGTACGGCGAGCAGTACTTC. The rearrangement uses TRBV4-1 and TRBJ2-7; 7 bases match TRBD2. This CDR3 comprises 15 residues. The germline V gene encodes CDR1 MGHRA and CDR2 YSYEKL. V shed 0 bases, J shed 6 bases, and the junction held 8 bases outside the gene matches.

This clone was counted once. The chain uses TRBV6-5 and TRBJ1-5; a possible D gene is TRBD1 (6 bases). Germline CDR1 is MNHEY and CDR2 is SVGAGI. This CDR3 is built from 14 residues. V lost 6 bases and J 4 bases, leaving 13 bases between the germline ends. CDR3 sequence (DNA): TGTGCCAGCAGCCGCGACAGGCAGAATCAGCCCCAGCATTTT. As protein: CASSRDRQNQPQHF.

The CDR3 reads CASSPTSYGEQFF. The DNA for the CDR3 is TGTGCCAGCAGCCCTACTAGCTACGGTGAGCAGTTCTTC. The chain couples TRBV2 to TRBJ2-1; weak D call: TRBD2 (6 bases). The germline CDR1 and CDR2 sequences are SNHLY and FYNNEI. CDR3 length equals 13 residues. The V end lost 6 bases, the J end lost 9 bases, and 15 bases lay between the germline ends.

This sequence joins TRBV11-2 and TRBJ2-7, with no clear D. The germline gives CDR1 SGHAT, CDR2 FQNNGV. This CDR3 region has 11 residues. The V end was cut by 1 base, the J end by 7 bases, with 5 bases between. The CDR3 sequence is CASSLVLEQYF. As DNA, the CDR3 is TGTGCCAGCAGCTTAGTCTTAGAGCAGTACTTC. Using reference TRBV11-2 and TRBJ2-7 for the parts outside the CDR3, the full variable domain is EAGVAQSPRYKIIEKRQSVAFWCNPISGHATLYWYQQILGQGPKLLIQFQNNGVVDDSQLPKDRFSAERLKGVDSTLKIQPAKLEDSAVYLCASSLVLEQYFGPGTRLTVT.

The V call is TRBV3-1 (or the pseudogene TRBV3-2), the J call TRBJ2-5; 7 bases align to TRBD1. V lost 8 bases to trimming and J lost 1 base; unmatched junction nucleotides: 10. Germline V gives CDR1 LGHDT, CDR2 YNNKEL (reference sequence). The CDR3 extends over 15 amino acids. CDR3 loop: CASHRGRQLQETQYF. CDR3 sequence (DNA): TGTGCCAGCCATAGGGGGCGGCAACTCCAAGAGACCCAGTACTTC.

The chain's CDR3 is CASRPGLLLRNIQYF. CDR3 DNA: TGTGCCAGCAGACCAGGACTTCTTTTGAGAAACATTCAGTACTTC. The gene calls are TRBV27 and TRBJ2-4, with a weak D call TRBD2 (5 bases). Germline V gene sequence: CDR1 MNHEY, CDR2 SMNVEV (reference sequence). The V end was cut by 6 bases, the J end by 6 bases, with 18 bases between. The CDR3 loop spans 15 amino acids.

DNA for the CDR3: TGTGCCAGCAGTTTATGGGCAGGGCGAAACACTGAAGCTTTCTTT. It codes for CASSLWAGRNTEAFF. This chain uses TRBV27 with TRBJ1-1, with a tentative D call TRBD1 (5 bases). Germline V gene data show CDR1 as MNHEY and CDR2 as SMNVEV (reference sequence). V shed 1 base and J shed 2 bases, with 11 bases lying between them. The CDR3 has 15 residues.

The gene calls are TRBV6-5 and TRBJ2-7, with 9 bases that match TRBD2. The germline V gene encodes CDR1 MNHEY and CDR2 SVGAGI. V lost 7 bases, J lost 2 bases, and 9 bases stayed unmatched. The CDR3 loop spans 15 amino acids. In nucleotides, the CDR3 is TGTGCCAGCACCGAACAGCTAGCGGGGCCCTACGAGCAGTACTTC. Translated: CASTEQLAGPYEQYF.

This clone showed up just once. This sequence joins TRBV19 and TRBJ1-5, with a weak D call TRBD1 (5 bases). Trimming stripped 3 bases from V and 6 bases from J, with 18 bases between. The length of the CDR3 is 16 residues. Germline V lookup: CDR1 LNHDA, CDR2 SQIVND (reference sequence). The CDR3, as DNA: TGTGCCAGTAGTATCCGAACCCCAGGGAATAGTCAGCCCCAGCATTTT. Protein product: CASSIRTPGNSQPQHF.

The rearrangement uses TRBV29-1 and TRBJ2-2, with D possibly TRBD1 on 6 matching bases. The CDR3 has 13 residues. Germline lookup yields CDR1 SQVTM and CDR2 ANQGSEA. V shed 7 bases and J shed 1 base, with 10 bases lying between them. The CDR3 sequence is CSALTGNTGELFF. For the CDR3, the DNA is TGCAGCGCTCTGACAGGGAACACCGGGGAGCTGTTTTTT.

This clone appeared once. This chain joins TRBV29-1 and TRBJ1-3, with 7 bases matching TRBD1. Germline V CDR1 and CDR2: SQVTM, ANQGSEA. There are 12 residues in the CDR3. V lost 8 bases, J lost 3 bases, and 4 bases stayed unmatched. The CDR3 loop is CSIRQGGNTIYF. The CDR3 region has the DNA TGCAGCATTAGACAGGGTGGAAACACCATATATTTT.